This TCR beta chain originates from a study of blood T cell repertoires in COVID-19. Study at large: The United States, Italy and Spain supplied acute and convalescent COVID-19 samples.

The sample holds one count of this clone. The CDR3 is 11 residues long. The V end lost 8 bases, the J end lost 8 bases, and 9 bases lay between the germline ends. Germline assignment: CDR1 MNHEY and CDR2 SMNVEV (reference sequence). Sequenced by immunoSEQ multiplex PCR; TCRdb stores in-frame clones only, minus some. Here the sample spans some 96,000 clones, around 85% being singletons. The chain links TRBV27 to TRBJ2-2; D is uncertain. The sequence was collected from a human donor in a cohort sampled during active COVID-19. The sequenced sample consisted of peripheral blood. CDR3 coding DNA: TGTGCCAGCCGGTACGCGGGGGAGCTGTTTTTT. Its translation: CASRYAGELFF.